Shown below are 6 T cell receptor beta chains from a single sample sequenced in a study of cytomegalovirus exposure and HLA in healthy donors. The PCR was carried out with 60 Vbeta primers and 13 Jbeta primers. Generated by immunoSEQ multiplex PCR, the TCRdb table keeps only in-frame clones and is missing some. The table has around 140,000 clones, 65% to 85% seen once. Material for sequencing was PBMCs. The receptor source for this set is a man aged 25 to 40 in good health and CMV-seronegative.

This clone was found a few times. J is TRBJ2-6 and V is TRBV5-1; TRBD1 might be the D (5 bases). The CDR3 covers 16 residues. Germline V gene sequence: CDR1 SGHRS, CDR2 YFSETQ. The V and J ends lost 0 bases and 0 bases respectively, with 7 bases between them. CDR3 protein: CASSLVQGSGANVLTF. The CDR3, as DNA: TGCGCCAGCAGCTTGGTTCAGGGCTCTGGGGCCAACGTCCTGACTTTC.

The V call is TRBV5-1, the J call TRBJ1-2; no clear D gene. Between the trimmed V and J ends, which lost 6 bases and 0 bases, there was a span of 6 bases. In germline, CDR1 is SGHRS, CDR2 YFSETQ. The CDR3 has 12 amino acids. The CDR3 reads CASIITNYGYTF. CDR3 DNA sequence: TGCGCCAGCATTATTACTAACTATGGCTACACCTTC.

The chain carries TRBV11-2 and TRBJ1-6, with D maybe TRBD1 (5 bases). The CDR3 consists of 16 residues. Trimming took 2 bases from V and 7 from J, leaving 15 bases between them. Germline V gives CDR1 SGHAT, CDR2 FQNNGV. CDR3 sequence: CASSLLRQIRNSPLHF. The CDR3 DNA reads as TGTGCCAGCAGCTTATTAAGACAGATACGAAATTCACCCCTCCACTTT.

This clone was seen a handful of times. The chain is built from TRBV10-3 and TRBJ1-2; tentatively, D is TRBD1 (5 bases). The germline V gene encodes CDR1 ENHRY and CDR2 SYGVKD. CDR3 length: 13 residues. V dropped 7 bases and J dropped 2 bases, with 11 bases sitting between them. DNA for the CDR3: TGTGCCATCACAGGGAACCCCAACTATGGCTACACCTTC. Protein product: CAITGNPNYGYTF.

The V gene is TRBV6-5, the J gene TRBJ1-6, with TRBD1 matching over 7 bases. The CDR3 spans 16 residues. CDR1 and CDR2 (germline): MNHEY, SVGAGI. The V gene end was trimmed by 0 bases and the J gene end by 9 bases; junction bases not matched to a gene: 8. Written as DNA, the CDR3 is TGTGCCAGCAGTTACTCCCAGAGACAGGGAAGTTCACCCCTCCACTTT. This codes for CASSYSQRQGSSPLHF.

The CDR3 reads CASSPGTGSYGYTF. For the CDR3, the DNA is TGTGCCAGCAGTCCCGGGACAGGGAGCTATGGCTACACCTTC. The J gene is TRBJ1-2, the V gene TRBV2; 9 bases match TRBD1. Per germline, CDR1 SNHLY and CDR2 FYNNEI. The CDR3 has 14 residues. V dropped 5 bases and J dropped 4; count of bases not matched to a gene: 5.